This T cell receptor (beta chain) was profiled in a study of T cell responses to AZD1222 COVID-19 vaccine. Study-level points and caveats: The donor group comprised mostly white British people and more females; the analysis possibly underestimated clonal diversity. Seropositive at baseline were only a handful of AZD1222 recipients.

Profiled with immunoSEQ multiplex PCR; TCRdb holds only in-frame clones, not every one. The data show roughly 120,000 clones, more than 85% seen once. Note on this clone: Its antigen is unidentified.

The CDR3 contains 15 residues. Trimming pared 9 bases from V and 1 base from J, leaving 16 bases between. Germline CDR1 LNHDA, CDR2 SQIVND (reference sequence). The sample was peripheral blood, taken on day 0 of AZD1222 vaccination. The TCR comes from an adult in good health. V and J are TRBV19 and TRBJ1-5; tentative D call: TRBD1 (5 bases). The CDR3 here is CASRLGTESNQPQHF. Written as DNA, the CDR3 is TGTGCCAGCCGGTTAGGGACGGAAAGCAATCAGCCCCAGCATTTT.